The entry that follows covers one T cell receptor (beta chain) sequence. Its antigen is currently unknown. This sample is drawn from a study of T cell responses to AZD1222 COVID-19 vaccine. Study outcomes and limitations: Elevations in Spike-specific TCR breadth and depth followed administration of two AZD1222 doses.

TCRdb's table, derived via immunoSEQ multiplex PCR, lists solely in-frame clones and lacks some. Found here are 150,000 to 200,000 clones, 90% to 95% of them singletons; the top ten hold about 0.64%. Germline CDR1 LGHDT, CDR2 YNNKEL (reference sequence). The CDR3 is made up of 14 amino acids. The V segment lost 3 bases and the J segment 7 bases; nucleotides outside the gene matches: 6. This sample comprised peripheral blood, obtained on day 0 of AZD1222 vaccination. V usage is TRBV3-1 (or the pseudogene TRBV3-2) and J usage is TRBJ1-5; TRBD1 matches at 7 bases. The TCR originated in an adult in good health. The CDR3 reads CASSQTGTGQPQHF. The CDR3 DNA sequence: TGTGCCAGCAGCCAGACAGGGACGGGGCAGCCCCAGCATTTT.